Listed below are T cell receptor beta chains from one sample, sequenced in a study of cytomegalovirus exposure and HLA in healthy donors. Sequencing was performed with immunoSEQ multiplex PCR; in TCRdb, only in-frame clones are kept and a portion is missing. Among around 68,000 clones listed, 55% to 75% were seen once. Sequencing was performed on PBMCs. These receptor sequences come from a woman aged 25 to 39 in good health and CMV-seronegative. Both conserved end residues are part of each CDR3. The D gene is left open where the match is weak. Part of the rows lack a size; the others show once, few, many or a class for expanded clones.

v_gene	abundance	j_gene	d_gene	CDR3nt	CDR3aa
TRBV6-1	few	TRBJ2-1	TRBD2	TGTGCCAGCAGTGGGCCTCTTACTAGCGGGGGGCCCTACAATGAGCAGTTCTTC	CASSGPLTSGGPYNEQFF
TRBV9	.	TRBJ2-1	TRBD1	TGTGCCAGCAGCCTCCGGACAGGGGCTACCAATGAGCAGTTCTTC	CASSLRTGATNEQFF
TRBV2	.	TRBJ2-3	.	TGTGCCAGCAGCAGGGAAGATACGCAGTATTTT	CASSREDTQYF
TRBV6-4	medium-sized	TRBJ2-6	.	TGTGCCAGCAGTAGGGACACCAGCTCTGGGGCCAACGTCCTGACTTTC	CASSRDTSSGANVLTF
TRBV5-4	.	TRBJ2-7	.	TGTGCCAGCAGCCGGAGCGGATACTTTTCCTACGAGCAGTACTTC	CASSRSGYFSYEQYF
TRBV5-4	.	TRBJ2-3	.	TGTGCCAGCAGCTTAGACAGACGCACAGATACGCAGTATTTT	CASSLDRRTDTQYF
TRBV5-1	.	TRBJ2-5	.	TGCGCCAGCAGCTCCGACAGGTGGCAACCCCAGTACTTC	CASSSDRWQPQYF
TRBV18	.	TRBJ2-1	.	TGTGCCAGCTCACGGCCGACAGCAGTTTTTGACAATGAGCAGTTCTTC	CASSRPTAVFDNEQFF
TRBV15	.	TRBJ1-4	.	TGTGCCACCAGCAGAGGCGGACAGAATGAAAAACTGTTTTTT	CATSRGGQNEKLFF
TRBV9	.	TRBJ1-1	.	TGTGCCAGCAGCGTAGCGGTAGGGAGGAACACTGAAGCTTTCTTT	CASSVAVGRNTEAFF
TRBV30	once	TRBJ2-7	.	TGTGCCTGGAGTTCTCCTAGTGGGTCCGAGCAGTACTTC	CAWSSPSGSEQYF
TRBV5-6	few	TRBJ1-5	.	TGTGCCAGCAGCCTTTGGGGCCCTCAATCCAATCAGCCCCAGCATTTT	CASSLWGPQSNQPQHF
TRBV27	.	TRBJ2-7	.	TGTGCCAGCAGTTCGTTGGGAGGCAGCGAGCAGTACTTC	CASSSLGGSEQYF
TRBV5-1	.	TRBJ2-7	.	TGCGCCAGCAGCTTGGTGGGAGACTTAGCCTACGAGCAGTACTTC	CASSLVGDLAYEQYF
TRBV29-1	many	TRBJ1-1	.	TGCAGCGTTGGAGGTGGGGCGACTGAAGCTTTCTTT	CSVGGGATEAFF
TRBV15	.	TRBJ2-3	TRBD2	TGTGCCACCAGCCGACTCGGGGTTCGTAGCGGGGGAGCAGATACGCAGTATTTT	CATSRLGVRSGGADTQYF
TRBV19	.	TRBJ1-5	.	TGTGCCAGTCGCCCGGGTTCCCAGCCCCAGCATTTT	CASRPGSQPQHF
TRBV5-1	few	TRBJ2-7	.	TGCGCCAGCAGCGGACAGCTTACTACCCATTCCTACGAGCAGTACTTC	CASSGQLTTHSYEQYF
TRBV7-2	.	TRBJ1-5	.	TGTGCCAGCAGCCCATGGGACACTTATAGCAATCAGCCCCAGCATTTT	CASSPWDTYSNQPQHF
TRBV7-2	.	TRBJ2-4	TRBD2	TGTGCCAGCAGCTTACCGAAGAAAGGGACTAGACAAAACATTCAGTACTTC	CASSLPKKGTRQNIQYF
TRBV4-3	few	TRBJ2-7	.	TGCGCCAGCAGCCAGGGAGGCGCCCACGAGCAGTACTTC	CASSQGGAHEQYF
TRBV7-6	.	TRBJ2-5	.	TGTGCCAGCAGCTTAGGACAGGTCCAAGAGACCCAGTACTTC	CASSLGQVQETQYF
TRBV6-5	.	TRBJ1-2	TRBD1	TGTGCCAGCAGTCCAATCGGGACAGGGAACTATGGCTACACCTTC	CASSPIGTGNYGYTF
TRBV30	.	TRBJ1-3	.	TGTGCCTGGAGTGAGCAATCTGGAAACACCATATATTTT	CAWSEQSGNTIYF
TRBV4-1	.	TRBJ1-2	TRBD1	TGCGCCAGCAGCCATCATTCAATCCGACGACAGGGCATCTATGGCTACACCTTC	CASSHHSIRRQGIYGYTF
TRBV27	.	TRBJ2-7	.	TGTGCCAGCAGTTTCCAGGCGCTCGCCTACGAGCAGTACTTC	CASSFQALAYEQYF
TRBV7-8	.	TRBJ2-1	TRBD2	TGTGCCAGCAGCTTAGAGACTAGCGGGGGGGACCCTTTTTTAAATGAGCAGTTCTTC	CASSLETSGGDPFLNEQFF
TRBV30	.	TRBJ2-5	TRBD2	TGTGCCTGGGGATCGGGACTAAGAGAAGAGACCCAGTACTTC	CAWGSGLREETQYF
TRBV30	.	TRBJ2-7	TRBD1	TGTGCCGGACGAACCGGGACAGGGACCTACGAGCAGTACTTC	CAGRTGTGTYEQYF